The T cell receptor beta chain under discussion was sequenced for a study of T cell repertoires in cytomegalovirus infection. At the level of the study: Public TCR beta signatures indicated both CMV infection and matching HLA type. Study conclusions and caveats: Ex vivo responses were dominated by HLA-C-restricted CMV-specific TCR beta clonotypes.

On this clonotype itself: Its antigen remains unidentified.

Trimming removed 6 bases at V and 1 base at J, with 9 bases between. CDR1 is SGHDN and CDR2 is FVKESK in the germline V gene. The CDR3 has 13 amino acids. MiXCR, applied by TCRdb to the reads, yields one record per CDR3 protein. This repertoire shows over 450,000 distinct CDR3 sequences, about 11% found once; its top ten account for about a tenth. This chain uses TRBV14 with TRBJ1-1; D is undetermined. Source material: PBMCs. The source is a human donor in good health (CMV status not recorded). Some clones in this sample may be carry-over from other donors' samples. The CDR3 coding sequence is TGTGCCAGCAGTGGACTCCGGAACACTGAAGCTTTCTTT. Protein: CASSGLRNTEAFF.